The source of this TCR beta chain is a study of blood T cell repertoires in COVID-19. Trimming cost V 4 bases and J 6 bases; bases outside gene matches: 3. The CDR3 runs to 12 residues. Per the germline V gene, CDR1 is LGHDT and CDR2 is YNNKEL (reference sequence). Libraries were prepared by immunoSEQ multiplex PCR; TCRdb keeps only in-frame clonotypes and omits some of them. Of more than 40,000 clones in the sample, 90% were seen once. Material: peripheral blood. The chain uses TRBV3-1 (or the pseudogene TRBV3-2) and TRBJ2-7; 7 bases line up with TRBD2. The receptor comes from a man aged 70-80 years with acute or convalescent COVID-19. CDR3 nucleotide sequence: TGTGCCAGCAGCCCGACTAGCTCCGAGCAGTACTTC. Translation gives CASSPTSSEQYF.